This T cell receptor beta chain stems from a study of shared clonotypes between healthy human individuals. General observations from the study: Donors were few, which limited the genetic and exposure-history diversity represented.

Comment on this clone: What it binds is unknown.

When samples were unsorted, about 90 million PBMCs were used for genomic DNA. The authors ran unsorted PBMC replicate PCRs on about 320 ng DNA, 25,000 to 35,000 T cell genomes. The protocol was immunoSEQ multiplex PCR, while the TCRdb copy is restricted to in-frame clones and leaves out a portion. The sample lists approximately 470,000 clones, around 73% seen once, with around 12% in the top ten. Trimming stripped 1 base from V and 1 base from J, with 8 bases between. The CDR3 is 14 residues long. The germline V gene encodes CDR1 SGHDN and CDR2 FVKESK. The sample was PBMCs. The chain couples TRBV14 to TRBJ2-7; D gene unclear. The source of this sequence is a woman aged 40 to 55 in good health. Some clones in this sample may be carry-over from other donors' samples. In nucleotides, the CDR3 is TGTGCCAGCAGCCAAGGCTCCCCATCCTACGAGCAGTACTTC. This translates into CASSQGSPSYEQYF.